Presented here are 6 T cell receptor beta chains from one specimen sequenced in a study of cytomegalovirus exposure and HLA in healthy donors. PCR involved 60 Vbeta and 13 Jbeta primers. Profiling relied on immunoSEQ multiplex PCR, and the TCRdb table lists in-frame clones only, not all of them. The profile shows 65,000 to 75,000 clones, approximately 71% of them singletons. Sequenced sample: PBMCs. These receptors were obtained from a woman aged 25 to 39 in good health and CMV-seronegative.

The chain links TRBV7-8 to TRBJ2-5, with 9 bases fitting TRBD2. The CDR3 has 15 residues. V trimming: 5 bases; J trimming: 5 bases; junction bases outside the gene matches: 9. Germline V gene data show CDR1 as SGHVS and CDR2 as FQNEAQ. The CDR3 DNA reads as TGTGCCAGCAGCGCGGGGGGGGCGGTTGCGGAGACCCAGTACTTC. It translates to CASSAGGAVAETQYF. Full variable domain (rest looked up from reference TRBV7-8 and TRBJ2-5): GAGVSQSPRYKVAKRGQDVALRCDPISGHVSLFWYQQALGQGPEFLTYFQNEAQLDKSGLPSDRFFAERPEGSVSTLKIQRTQQEDSAVYLCASSAGGAVAETQYFGPGTRLLVL.

This sequence joins TRBV28 and TRBJ2-7; 14 nucleotides line up with TRBD2. This CDR3 has 16 amino acids. Germline CDR1 reads MDHEN; CDR2 reads SYDVKM. V lost 1 base to trimming and J lost 3 bases; unmatched junction nucleotides: 2. The CDR3 DNA reads as TGTGCCAGCAGTTTATCTGGACTAGCGGGGGGCTACGAGCAGTACTTC. Protein product: CASSLSGLAGGYEQYF.

The rearrangement links TRBV30 to TRBJ2-7; 7 bases are a match to TRBD1. There are 15 residues in the CDR3. Trimming at V came to 3 bases and at J to 2 bases, leaving 10 bases not matched to a gene. Germline assignment: CDR1 GTSNPN and CDR2 SVGIG (reference sequence). CDR3 nucleotides: TGTGCCTGGAGGAGACAGGGTCCAATTCCCTACGAGCAGTACTTC. Protein sequence: CAWRRQGPIPYEQYF.

This clone was seen a single time. The V and J genes are TRBV19 and TRBJ2-7, with 9 bases matching TRBD1. The ends lost 5 bases at V and 1 base at J; junction bases unmatched: 6. The germline V gene has CDR1 LNHDA and CDR2 SQIVND (reference sequence). This CDR3 region has 15 residues. The CDR3 sequence: CASSVDRGYSYEQYF. The CDR3 region has the DNA TGTGCCAGTAGTGTCGACAGGGGGTATTCCTACGAGCAGTACTTC.

V gene TRBV5-8 combines with J gene TRBJ2-3; D is possibly TRBD2 (5 bases). Germline V CDR1 and CDR2: SGHTS, YDEGEE. Trimming cost V 0 bases and J 2 bases, with 13 bases left between them. The CDR3 sequence is 16 residues long. In DNA, the CDR3 is TGTGCCAGCAGCTTGGTGGGCGGGTACACCACAGATACGCAGTATTTT. Encoded protein: CASSLVGGYTTDTQYF.

The genes are TRBV29-1 and TRBJ2-1; 8 bases align to TRBD2. This CDR3 has 16 residues. V dropped 3 bases and J dropped 7; count of bases not matched to a gene: 14. CDR1 is SQVTM and CDR2 is ANQGSEA in the germline V gene. The CDR3 nucleotides read TGCAGCGTTGATACCCCTGCGACGGGGGGGATGAATGAGCAGTTCTTC. This sequence encodes CSVDTPATGGMNEQFF.